Shown below are 8 T cell receptor beta chains from a single sample sequenced in a study of regulatory T cells in long-lasting Graves disease. Noted time point: newly diagnosed GD, antithyroid drugs for less than 3 months. Extracted PBMC RNA gave rise to the TCR library. CDR3-region Arm-PCR and iRepertoire HTBI primers produced the TCR beta libraries. TCRdb independently ran MiXCR on the multiplex PCR reads; one entry per CDR3 protein. The table records roughly 610,000 distinct CDR3 sequences, less than 20% of them present only once. This sample was shared with a second study, whose subject was T cells in Graves' hyperthyroidism and ophthalmopathy.

The material was peripheral blood mononuclear cells (PBMCs), obtained at new diagnosis, from a patient treated with antithyroid drugs. These receptors came from a woman aged 25 to 39 with Graves disease.

The chain has TRBV15 and TRBJ2-4; no definite D call. CDR3 length equals 13 residues. Germline V lookup: CDR1 LNHNV, CDR2 YYDKDF (reference sequence). Deletions cut 7 bases from V and 7 bases from J, with 14 bases between. The CDR3 DNA follows: TGTGCCACCACTTTGTCCGTCGGGAACATTCAGTACTTC. Protein product: CATTLSVGNIQYF.

Of note for this clonotype: A far more abundant clone sits one base away, making this likely a read error. V is TRBV12-3 or TRBV12-4 and J is TRBJ1-5; no reliable D call. The J call may be incorrect, as the DNA end agrees better with TRBJ2-3. CDR3 length: 12 amino acids. The CDR3 sequence: CASSLAGQPQYF. The CDR3 DNA is TGTGCCAGCAGTTTAGCAGGCCAGCCCCAGTATTTT.

The chain has TRBV20-1 and TRBJ2-7; possibly TRBD1 or TRBD2 for D (5 bases each). V lost 5 bases and J lost 3, with 17 bases in between. CDR3 size: 14 residues. Germline CDR1 reads DFQATT; CDR2 reads SNEGSKA (reference sequence). The chain's CDR3 is CSAPKGTWDYEQYF. For the CDR3, the DNA is TGCAGTGCTCCGAAAGGGACCTGGGACTACGAGCAGTACTTC.

This rearrangement joins TRBV7-9 to TRBJ1-5; D perhaps matches TRBD1 (6 bases). CDR1 and CDR2 from the germline V gene are SEHNR and FQNEAQ (reference sequence). The CDR3 runs 15 residues. The germline V and J ends were trimmed by 4 bases and 6 bases, with 16 bases remaining between them. Here the CDR3 reads CASSSAQGVTQPQHF. DNA of the CDR3: TGTGCCAGCAGCTCTGCACAGGGAGTCACTCAGCCCCAGCATTTT.

In its sample, this clonotype was seen many times. V and J are TRBV2 and TRBJ1-1, with 7 bases fitting TRBD1. The trim removed 8 bases at V and 11 bases at J, leaving 11 bases unmatched. There are 12 residues in the CDR3. Germline lookup yields CDR1 SNHLY and CDR2 FYNNEI. The CDR3 protein is CASDRGGQRAFF. CDR3 bases: TGTGCCAGCGACCGAGGGGGCCAGCGGGCTTTCTTT.

The chain joins TRBV9 to TRBJ2-7; D gene uncertain. The germline gives CDR1 SGDLS, CDR2 YYNGEE. V shed 2 bases and J shed 2 bases, with 11 bases lying between them. The CDR3 is 14 amino acids. CDR3: CASSVGRLPYEQYF. CDR3 nucleotides: TGTGCCAGCAGCGTCGGCAGGTTGCCCTACGAGCAGTACTTC. Variable domain in full (rest from reference TRBV9 and TRBJ2-7): DSGVTQTPKHLITATGQRVTLRCSPRSGDLSVYWYQQSLDQGLQFLIQYYNGEERAKGNILERFSAQQFPDLHSELNLSSLELGDSALYFCASSVGRLPYEQYFGPGTRLTVT.

The chain combines TRBV7-3 with TRBJ2-2; 7 bases line up with TRBD1. V shed 1 base and J 6 bases; nucleotides not matched to a gene: 11. This CDR3 comprises 17 residues. Germline CDR1 SGHTA, CDR2 FQGTGA. The CDR3 loop is CASSLKTWGQRAGELFF. CDR3 DNA sequence: TGTGCCAGCAGCTTAAAAACTTGGGGACAGAGGGCCGGGGAGCTGTTTTTT.

This clonotype was observed at least ten times. V usage is TRBV27 and J usage is TRBJ1-1; a weak D match, TRBD1 (6 bases). The CDR3 length is 13 residues. Trimming left V 2 bases short and J 5 bases short, with 9 bases between. Germline assignment: CDR1 MNHEY and CDR2 SMNVEV (reference sequence). DNA of the CDR3: TGTGCCAGCAGTTTAGGGGGGCCGACTGAAGCTTTCTTT. It codes for CASSLGGPTEAFF.